One sample yielded the 19 T cell receptor beta chains listed below, sequenced in a study of T cell responses to AZD1222 COVID-19 vaccine (dated by TCRdb to the early 2020s). Libraries were built with the immunoSEQ multiplex PCR assay. TCRdb provides this immuneACCESS table in a form limited to in-frame rearrangements. Some clones are lacking; in checked studies, under half of them reflect an unresolved V gene, and why the rest are absent is not known. The sample has 110,000 to 150,000 clones on record, 88% of them singletons. The biggest ten clones account for around 3% of the sample. This sample's time point label indicates: about 28 days (+/-7) after the second vaccine dose. Source: peripheral blood, taken 28 days after the second AZD1222 dose. The receptor set was obtained from an adult who received the AZD1222 COVID-19 vaccine.

This chain uses TRBV6-4 with TRBJ2-3; D is perhaps TRBD2 (5 bases). V lost 5 bases and J 5 bases, leaving 11 bases between the germline ends. The germline CDR1 and CDR2 sequences are MRHNA and SNTAGT. CDR3 length: 13 residues. The CDR3 bases are TGTGCCAGCAGTCTTTCCGGGGAAGATACGCAGTATTTT. Its translation: CASSLSGEDTQYF.

This chain joins TRBV5-1 and TRBJ2-6; 8 nucleotides align to TRBD1. CDR1 is SGHRS and CDR2 is YFSETQ in the germline V gene. V was pared by 1 base and J by 4 bases, with 4 bases of the junction left unmatched. The CDR3 has 16 residues. As DNA, the CDR3 is TGCGCCAGCAGCTTGCAGGGGGCCTCAGGGGCCAACGTCCTGACTTTC. The encoded protein is CASSLQGASGANVLTF. Complete variable domain (other parts from reference TRBV5-1 and TRBJ2-6): KAGVTQTPRYLIKTRGQQVTLSCSPISGHRSVSWYQQTPGQGLQFLFEYFSETQRNKGNFPGRFSGRQFSNSRSEMNVSTLELGDSALYLCASSLQGASGANVLTFGAGSRLTVL.

This clone was seen just once. The chain joins TRBV4-1 to TRBJ1-5; D is possibly TRBD1 (5 bases). The V and J ends lost 3 bases and 3 bases respectively, with 12 bases between them. From germline, CDR1 is MGHRA and CDR2 YSYEKL. This CDR3 region has 15 residues. In DNA form, the CDR3 reads TGCGCCAGCAGCCAGGGAGAAGGGGACAATCAGCCCCAGCATTTT. Translated: CASSQGEGDNQPQHF.

This clone has a single count. CDR3 sequence reads: CASSPGGAAGYTF. Here the CDR3 DNA reads TGTGCCAGCAGCCCAGGGGGGGCGGCTGGCTACACCTTC. The gene calls are TRBV7-9 and TRBJ1-2; 7 nucleotides line up with TRBD1. Germline assignment: CDR1 SEHNR and CDR2 FQNEAQ (reference sequence). This CDR3 is built from 13 residues. The J segment lost 7 bases and the V segment lost 5 bases, leaving 7 bases of the junction unmatched.

V gene TRBV11-2 combines with J gene TRBJ1-1, with 7 bases that match TRBD1. This CDR3 is 16 amino acids long. Losses at the gene ends were 5 bases for V and 0 bases for J; bases not matched to a gene: 9. Germline-derived CDR1 and CDR2 are SGHAT and FQNNGV. CDR3 bases: TGTGCCAGCAGCACACCCGCCGGGACAGTGAACACTGAAGCTTTCTTT. Encoded protein: CASSTPAGTVNTEAFF.

The chain uses TRBV11-1 and TRBJ2-1; TRBD1 matches at 8 bases. Per the germline V gene, CDR1 is SGHAT and CDR2 is FQDESV (reference sequence). V shed 6 bases and J 5 bases; nucleotides not matched to a gene: 6. CDR3 length: 14 amino acids. The CDR3 region has the DNA TGTGCCAGCAGACCCGGGACAGGCCACAATGAGCAGTTCTTC. The encoded protein is CASRPGTGHNEQFF.

The chain recombines TRBV12-3 or TRBV12-4 with TRBJ1-2; D remains unclear. The germline V and J ends were trimmed by 5 bases and 2 bases, with 9 bases remaining between them. The CDR3 runs to 13 residues. CDR3 sequence: CASSPDGNYGYTF. CDR3 nucleotide sequence: TGTGCCAGCAGTCCAGACGGAAACTATGGCTACACCTTC.

The rearrangement joins TRBV7-3 to TRBJ1-1; D is possibly TRBD1 (5 bases). Trimming stripped 0 bases from V and 8 bases from J, with 13 bases between. This CDR3 region has 14 residues. The germline V gene encodes CDR1 SGHTA and CDR2 FQGTGA. The CDR3 protein is CASSLTEGPGEAFF. The CDR3 nucleotides are TGTGCCAGCAGCTTAACGGAGGGACCCGGGGAAGCTTTCTTT.

The chain has TRBV19 and TRBJ1-4; D is undetermined. This CDR3 contains 15 residues. V was pared by 5 bases and J by 10 bases, with 20 bases between. CDR1 LNHDA and CDR2 SQIVND come from the germline V gene (reference sequence). In DNA form, the CDR3 reads TGTGCCAGTAGTTCCGCGGCAGGATTTTCTGGAAAACTGTTTTTT. Residues: CASSSAAGFSGKLFF.

J is TRBJ2-7 and V is TRBV28; TRBD1 matches 10 bases. Trimming at V came to 1 base and at J to 4 bases, leaving 7 bases not matched to a gene. The germline gives CDR1 MDHEN, CDR2 SYDVKM. The CDR3 has 16 residues. The CDR3 coding sequence is TGTGCCAGCAGTTTATCGGGTAGGGACAGGGGATACGAGCAGTACTTC. This encodes CASSLSGRDRGYEQYF. The full variable domain, its missing parts supplied by reference TRBV28 and TRBJ2-7, is DVKVTQSSRYLVKRTGEKVFLECVQDMDHENMFWYRQDPGLGLRLIYFSYDVKMKEKGDIPEGYSVSREKKERFSLILESASTNQTSMYLCASSLSGRDRGYEQYFGPGTRLTVT.

This rearrangement joins TRBV27 to TRBJ1-2, with TRBD1 matching over 8 bases. Germline CDR1 reads MNHEY; CDR2 reads SMNVEV (reference sequence). The J segment lost 5 bases and the V segment lost 6 bases, leaving 14 bases of the junction unmatched. This CDR3 region has 16 residues. CDR3 amino acids: CASRAGQAASHYGYTF. For the CDR3, the DNA is TGTGCCAGCAGGGCGGGACAGGCCGCATCCCATTATGGCTACACCTTC.

On this clone: This CDR3 is also generated by other DNA sequences in the sample. The chain has TRBV5-1 and TRBJ2-7, with D hard to call. V gave up 0 bases and J gave up 4 bases, with 2 bases separating them. There are 11 residues in the CDR3. CDR1 and CDR2 from the germline V gene are SGHRS and YFSETQ. Written as DNA, the CDR3 is TGCGCCAGCAGCTTGGGTTACGAGCAGTACTTC. Its protein product is CASSLGYEQYF.

The V call is TRBV7-8, the J call TRBJ2-7, with 10 bases fitting TRBD1. Germline lookup yields CDR1 SGHVS and CDR2 FQNEAQ. The V segment lost 5 bases and the J segment 4 bases; nucleotides outside the gene matches: 8. This CDR3 spans 15 amino acids. This chain's CDR3 is CASSAGTGESYEQYF. CDR3 nucleotide sequence: TGTGCCAGCAGCGCAGGGACAGGGGAATCGTACGAGCAGTACTTC.

The J gene is TRBJ1-2, the V gene TRBV28; D ambiguous. Germline-derived CDR1 and CDR2 are MDHEN and SYDVKM. The CDR3 is made up of 14 amino acids. V lost 7 bases to trimming and J lost 5 bases, with 17 bases between them. The CDR3 sequence: CASKTPEEVYGYTF. DNA of the CDR3: TGTGCCAGCAAGACCCCAGAGGAGGTGTATGGCTACACCTTC.

This chain joins TRBV11-2 and TRBJ2-5; TRBD1 is a possible D gene (6 bases). The CDR3 loop spans 13 amino acids. Germline V gene data show CDR1 as SGHAT and CDR2 as FQNNGV. V dropped 5 bases and J dropped 5 bases, with 12 bases sitting between them. The CDR3 DNA reads TGTGCCAGCAGCCAAACAGGGTGGGAGACCCAGTACTTC. Translation: CASSQTGWETQYF.

This chain connects TRBV6-5 to TRBJ2-3; TRBD2 agrees at 7 bases. The CDR3 runs to 11 residues. Germline CDR1 and CDR2: MNHEY and SVGAGI. The V gene end was trimmed by 9 bases and the J gene end by 5 bases; junction bases not matched to a gene: 2. CDR3 residues: CASIAGDTQYF. The CDR3 DNA follows: TGTGCCAGTATAGCGGGAGATACGCAGTATTTT.

This chain links TRBV5-1 with TRBJ2-1; D is perhaps TRBD1 or TRBD2 (5 bases each). This CDR3 region has 14 residues. Trimming stripped 3 bases from V and 6 bases from J, with 13 bases between. CDR1 SGHRS and CDR2 YFSETQ come from the germline V gene. In DNA form, the CDR3 reads TGCGCCAGCAGCTCCACCGGGACCCCCAATGAGCAGTTCTTC. Protein product: CASSSTGTPNEQFF.

The chain employs TRBV29-1 and TRBJ2-7; 8 bases align to TRBD1. The junction had 4 bases not matched to a gene; V was cut back by 8 bases and J by 4 bases. The CDR3 is 11 residues long. Germline V gene data show CDR1 as SQVTM and CDR2 as ANQGSEA. The CDR3 spells CSSRQGYEQYF. The CDR3 nucleotides read TGCAGCTCCAGACAGGGGTACGAGCAGTACTTC.

This chain joins TRBV30 and TRBJ1-2; a possible D gene is TRBD1 (5 bases). V was cut by 1 base and J by 4 bases, with 13 bases left in between. This CDR3 is 14 amino acids long. CDR1 and CDR2 (germline): GTSNPN, SVGIG (reference sequence). CDR3 sequence (DNA): TGTGCCTGGAGTGAGGGCCGCGGGGGCTATGGCTACACCTTC. Translating gives CAWSEGRGGYGYTF. The whole variable domain, filled in from reference TRBV30 and TRBJ1-2, reads SQTIHQWPATLVQPVGSPLSLECTVEGTSNPNLYWYRQAAGRGLQLLFYSVGIGQISSEVPQNLSASRPQDRQFILSSKKLLLSDSGFYLCAWSEGRGGYGYTFGSGTRLTVV.